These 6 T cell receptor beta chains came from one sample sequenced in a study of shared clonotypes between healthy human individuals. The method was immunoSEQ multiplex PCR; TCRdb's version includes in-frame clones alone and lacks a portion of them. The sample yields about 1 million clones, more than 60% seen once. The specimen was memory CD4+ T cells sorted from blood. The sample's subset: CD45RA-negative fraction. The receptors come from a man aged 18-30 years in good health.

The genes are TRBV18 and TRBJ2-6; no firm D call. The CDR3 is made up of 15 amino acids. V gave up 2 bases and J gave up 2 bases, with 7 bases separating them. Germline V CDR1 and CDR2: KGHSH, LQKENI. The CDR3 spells CASSPSSTGANVLTF. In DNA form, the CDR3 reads TGTGCCAGCTCACCAAGCAGTACTGGGGCCAACGTCCTGACTTTC.

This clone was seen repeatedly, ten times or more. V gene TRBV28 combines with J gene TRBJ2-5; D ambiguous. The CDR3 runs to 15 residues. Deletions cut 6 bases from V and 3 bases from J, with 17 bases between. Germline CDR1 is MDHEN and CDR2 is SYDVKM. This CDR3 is CASSLTDPLKETQYF. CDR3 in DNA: TGTGCCAGCAGCCTCACGGACCCGTTAAAAGAGACCCAGTACTTC.

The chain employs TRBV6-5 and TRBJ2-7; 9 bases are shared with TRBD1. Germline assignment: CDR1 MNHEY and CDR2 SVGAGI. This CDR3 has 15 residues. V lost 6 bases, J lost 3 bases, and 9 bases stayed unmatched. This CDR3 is CASRSRHRGLYEQYF. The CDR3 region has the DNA TGTGCCAGCAGATCACGACACAGGGGGCTCTACGAGCAGTACTTC.

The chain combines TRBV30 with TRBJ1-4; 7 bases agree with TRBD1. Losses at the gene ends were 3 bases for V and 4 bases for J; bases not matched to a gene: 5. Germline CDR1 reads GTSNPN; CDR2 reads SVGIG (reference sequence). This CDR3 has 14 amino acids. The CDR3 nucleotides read TGTGCCTGGAGGGGGACAGCGTTTAATGAAAAACTGTTTTTT. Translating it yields CAWRGTAFNEKLFF.

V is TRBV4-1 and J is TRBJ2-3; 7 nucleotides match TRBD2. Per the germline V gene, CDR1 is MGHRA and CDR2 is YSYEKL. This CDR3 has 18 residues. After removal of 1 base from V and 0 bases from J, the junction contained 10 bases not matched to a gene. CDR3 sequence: CASSQVGGKRGSTDTQYF. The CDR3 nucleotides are TGCGCCAGCAGCCAAGTTGGAGGGAAGCGGGGAAGCACAGATACGCAGTATTTT.

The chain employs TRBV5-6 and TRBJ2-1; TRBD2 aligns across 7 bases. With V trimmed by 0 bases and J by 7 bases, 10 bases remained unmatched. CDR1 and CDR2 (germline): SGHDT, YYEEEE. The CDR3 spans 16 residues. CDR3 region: CASSLERTSGRNEQFF. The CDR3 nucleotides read TGTGCCAGCAGCTTGGAAAGGACTAGTGGTCGGAATGAGCAGTTCTTC.